The clone carrying this T cell receptor (beta chain) came up a few times. Its specificity is not known. The trim removed 3 bases at V and 5 bases at J, leaving 5 bases unmatched. Germline CDR1 reads SEHNR; CDR2 reads FQNEAQ (reference sequence). This CDR3 comprises 14 residues. Every bit of the isolated RNA underwent reverse transcription, so sequencing read expressed TCRB transcripts. Produced via immunoSEQ multiplex PCR; TCRdb's table is partial and in-frame only. Of 600,000 to 700,000 clones listed, over 10% are singletons. The data were taken from a study of beta chain features in type 1 diabetes. Study-level findings and limits: High-TCR-expressing cells could be over-represented by cDNA sequencing. There was no resolution here of whether HLA type influences TCRB rearrangement. Within each of all four CD4+ subsets, Type 1 diabetes patients had TCRB CDR3s that were moderately but significantly shorter.

The gene calls are TRBV7-9 and TRBJ2-7, with TRBD2 matching over 9 bases. Sequencing used naive CD4+ T cells from blood. The sequence derives from a man aged 30 to 39 with type 1 diabetes. The CDR3 sequence: CASSFSGGPNEQYF. Written as DNA, the CDR3 is TGTGCCAGCAGCTTTAGCGGGGGCCCCAACGAGCAGTACTTC.